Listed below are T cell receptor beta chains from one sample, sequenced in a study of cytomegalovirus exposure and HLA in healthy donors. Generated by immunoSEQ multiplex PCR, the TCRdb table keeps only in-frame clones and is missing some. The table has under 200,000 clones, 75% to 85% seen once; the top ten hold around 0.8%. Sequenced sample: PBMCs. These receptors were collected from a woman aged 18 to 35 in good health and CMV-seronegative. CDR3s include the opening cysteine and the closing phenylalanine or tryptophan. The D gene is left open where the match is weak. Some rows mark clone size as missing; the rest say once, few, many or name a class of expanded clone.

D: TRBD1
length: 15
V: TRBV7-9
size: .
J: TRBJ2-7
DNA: TGTGCCAGTCAAACGGGACAGGGTAAGCCCTACGAGCAGTACTTC
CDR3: CASQTGQGKPYEQYF

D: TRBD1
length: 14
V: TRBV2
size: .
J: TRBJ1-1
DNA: TGTGCCAGCAGTGCGGGCGGACAGGGCCTCTGGGTATTCTTT
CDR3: CASSAGGQGLWVFF

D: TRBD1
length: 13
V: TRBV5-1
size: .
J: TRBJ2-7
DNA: TGCGCCAGCGCATCCGGACAGGGCCCCGAGCAGTACTTC
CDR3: CASASGQGPEQYF

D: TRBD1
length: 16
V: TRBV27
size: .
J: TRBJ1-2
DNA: TGTGCCAGCAGTTCGAACCCAGGGGGCGGCGACTATGGCTACACCTTC
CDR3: CASSSNPGGGDYGYTF

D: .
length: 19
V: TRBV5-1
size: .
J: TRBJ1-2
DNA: TGCGCCAGCAGCTCCATTACCAGGGAGAGTCGCGGGGGCACGCGGGGCTACACCTTC
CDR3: CASSSITRESRGGTRGYTF

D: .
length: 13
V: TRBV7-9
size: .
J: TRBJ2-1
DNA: TGTGCCAGCAACGGGGATTTCAACAATGAGCAGTTCTTC
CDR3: CASNGDFNNEQFF

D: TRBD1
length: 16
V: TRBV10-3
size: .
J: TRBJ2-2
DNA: TGTGCCATCAGTGAGGAGACAGGGGTTTACACCGGGGAGCTGTTTTTT
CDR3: CAISEETGVYTGELFF

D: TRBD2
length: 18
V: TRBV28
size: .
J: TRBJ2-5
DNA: TGTGCCAGTTCCCAGCGGGGTGCGGGAGAAGTGATGCGGGAGACCCAGTACTTC
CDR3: CASSQRGAGEVMRETQYF

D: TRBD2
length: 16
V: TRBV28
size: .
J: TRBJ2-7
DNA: TGTGCCAGCAGTTCCCCCGGGAGGGGCTTAAAGTACGAGCAGTACTTC
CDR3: CASSSPGRGLKYEQYF

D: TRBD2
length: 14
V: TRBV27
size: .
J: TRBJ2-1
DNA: TGTGCCAGCAGTCCATTCCTACTAGCGGGAGAAGGGTTCTTC
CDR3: CASSPFLLAGEGFF

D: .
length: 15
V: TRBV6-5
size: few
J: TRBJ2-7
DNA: TGTGCCAGCAGTCCGCCTGACAGCAGCTCCTACGAGCAGTACTTC
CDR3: CASSPPDSSSYEQYF

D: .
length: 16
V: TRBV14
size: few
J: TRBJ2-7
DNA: TGTGCCAGCAGCCCCATCAAAAGTCCAGGGTTCCACGAGCAGTACTTC
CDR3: CASSPIKSPGFHEQYF

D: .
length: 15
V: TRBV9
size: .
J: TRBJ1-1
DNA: TGTGCCAGCAGCGCCACCCGGGGGGCGAACACTGAAGCTTTCTTT
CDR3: CASSATRGANTEAFF

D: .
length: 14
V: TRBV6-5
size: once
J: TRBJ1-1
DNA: TGTGCCAGCAGTTACCAAGCAGGGAACACTGAAGCTTTCTTT
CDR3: CASSYQAGNTEAFF

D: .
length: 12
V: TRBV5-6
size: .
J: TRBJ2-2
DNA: TGTGCCAGCAGCTTGGTAGAGGGGGAGCTGTTTTTT
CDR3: CASSLVEGELFF

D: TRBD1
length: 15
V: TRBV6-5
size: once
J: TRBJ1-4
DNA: TGTGCCAGCAGTTACTTCGGGACAGGGCGGGAAAAACTGTTTTTT
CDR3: CASSYFGTGREKLFF

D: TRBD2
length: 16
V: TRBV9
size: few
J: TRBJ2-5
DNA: TGTGCCAGCAGCGTAACCCTAGCGGGAGATGCGGAGACCCAGTACTTC
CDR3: CASSVTLAGDAETQYF

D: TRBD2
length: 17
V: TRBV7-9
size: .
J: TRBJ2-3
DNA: TGTGCCAGCAGCTTAGATGGGACTAGCGGGAGGACAGATACGCAGTATTTT
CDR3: CASSLDGTSGRTDTQYF

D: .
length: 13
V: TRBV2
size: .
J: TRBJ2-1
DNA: TGTGCCAGCAGCCGGGAATTCTACAATGAGCAGTTCTTC
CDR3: CASSREFYNEQFF

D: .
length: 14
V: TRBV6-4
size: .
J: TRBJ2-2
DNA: TGTGCCAGCGGCGGCGAGCAGGGGTCAGGGGAGCTGTTTTTT
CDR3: CASGGEQGSGELFF

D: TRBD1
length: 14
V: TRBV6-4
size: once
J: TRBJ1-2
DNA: TGTGCCAGCCTGGACAGGGGAGCTAACTATGGCTACACCTTC
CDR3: CASLDRGANYGYTF

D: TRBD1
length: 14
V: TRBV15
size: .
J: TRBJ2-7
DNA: TGTGCCACCAGCTCTACGGGACAGGGCTACGAGCAGTACTTC
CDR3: CATSSTGQGYEQYF

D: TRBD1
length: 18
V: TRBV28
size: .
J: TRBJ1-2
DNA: TGTCGAACCCACCGGCAAGGCCGGACAGGGAAAGAAGACTATGGCTACACCTTC
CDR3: CRTHRQGRTGKEDYGYTF

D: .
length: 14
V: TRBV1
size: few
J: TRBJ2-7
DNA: TGCACCAGCAGCCGGGACAAGGGCCCCTACGAGCAGTACTTC
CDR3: CTSSRDKGPYEQYF

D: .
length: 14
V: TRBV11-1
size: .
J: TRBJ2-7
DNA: TGTGCCAGCAGCTTACTACGGAGCTCCTACGAGCAGTACTTC
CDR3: CASSLLRSSYEQYF

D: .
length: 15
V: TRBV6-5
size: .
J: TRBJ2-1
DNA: TGTGCCAGCAGTTACGAGGGAAGCTCCTACAATGAGCAGTTCTTC
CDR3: CASSYEGSSYNEQFF

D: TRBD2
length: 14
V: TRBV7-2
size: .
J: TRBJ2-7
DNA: TGTGCCAGCAGAGCGACTAGCGGCCCCTTCGAGCAGTACTTC
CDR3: CASRATSGPFEQYF

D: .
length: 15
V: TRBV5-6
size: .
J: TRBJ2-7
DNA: TGTGCCAGCAGCTTGGTTGGGACTCTCCACTACGAGCAGTACTTC
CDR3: CASSLVGTLHYEQYF

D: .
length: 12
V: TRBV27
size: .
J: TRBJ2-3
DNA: TGTGCCAGCAGTCACTCGCCAGATACGCAGTATTTT
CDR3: CASSHSPDTQYF

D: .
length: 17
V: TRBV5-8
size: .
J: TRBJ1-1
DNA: TGTGCCAGCAGCCGAACCATAGCCGAAGGGTGGGGCGCTGAAGCTTTCTTT
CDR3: CASSRTIAEGWGAEAFF

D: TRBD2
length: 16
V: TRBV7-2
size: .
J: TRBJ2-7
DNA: TGTGCCAGCAGCTTAGTACTTACGCGGGAGGGTGACGAGCAGTACTTC
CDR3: CASSLVLTREGDEQYF

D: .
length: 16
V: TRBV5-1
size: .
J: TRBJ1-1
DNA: TGCGCCAGCAGCTCACAGCACAGGAGTGATGGCACTGAAGCTTTCTTT
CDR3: CASSSQHRSDGTEAFF

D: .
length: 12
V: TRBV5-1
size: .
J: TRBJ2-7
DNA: TGCGCCAGCAGCCTTGGCGACTACGAGCAGTACTTC
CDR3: CASSLGDYEQYF

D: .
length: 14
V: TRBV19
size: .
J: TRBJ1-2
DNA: TGTGCCAGTAGTATAGGGACAGCTATTTATGGCTACACCTTC
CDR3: CASSIGTAIYGYTF

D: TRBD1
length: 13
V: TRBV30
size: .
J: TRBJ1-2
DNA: TGTGCCTGGAGTCTTGGGACAGACTTTGGGGACACCTTC
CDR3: CAWSLGTDFGDTF

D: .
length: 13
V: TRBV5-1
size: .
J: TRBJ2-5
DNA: TGCGCGTCATTCGGCCAGACTCAAGAGACCCAGTACTTC
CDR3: CASFGQTQETQYF

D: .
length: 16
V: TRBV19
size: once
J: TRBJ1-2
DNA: TGTGCCAGTAGTACCTTCGACGGACAAGAAAACTATGGCTACACCTTC
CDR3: CASSTFDGQENYGYTF

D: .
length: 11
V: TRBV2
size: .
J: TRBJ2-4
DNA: TGTGCCAGCAGTGAGAGGGAGATCCTGTACTTC
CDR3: CASSEREILYF

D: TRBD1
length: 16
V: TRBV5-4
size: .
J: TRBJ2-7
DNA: TGTGCCAGCAGCTTGGGGCCCGGGACAGGGGCCTACGAGCAGTACTTC
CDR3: CASSLGPGTGAYEQYF

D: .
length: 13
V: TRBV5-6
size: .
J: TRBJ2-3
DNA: TGTGCCAGCAGCCGATCAGGCACAGATACGCAGTATTTT
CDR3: CASSRSGTDTQYF

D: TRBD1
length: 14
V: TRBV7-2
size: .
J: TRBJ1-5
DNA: TGTGCCAGCAGCTTTTCCACAGGGGGGGGGCCCCAGCATTTT
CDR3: CASSFSTGGGPQHF